The 14 T cell receptor beta chains below all came from one sample that was sequenced in a study of T cell repertoires in ileal Crohn's disease (dated by TCRdb to the late 2010s). Receptors were amplified or captured by the immunoSEQ multiplex PCR assay. In its TCRdb copy, this immuneACCESS table keeps in-frame sequences only and misses some clones. Where compared with another copy, unresolved V genes explain less than half of these, and the others have no known cause. The sample has about 13,000 clones on record, 78% of them singletons. The ten largest clones add up to about 4.4% of the sample. According to the study, the label for this sample's time point signals: neoterminal ileum biopsy at postoperative endoscopy, about 6 months after surgery. Sequenced: ileal tissue. These receptors originate from an adult with Crohn's disease.

This rearrangement joins TRBV25-1 to TRBJ1-3; D uncertain. The CDR3 runs 18 residues. Germline CDR1 and CDR2: MGHDK and SYGVNS. Trimming took 0 bases from V and 6 from J, leaving 21 bases between them. The CDR3 loop is CASSEYPPSSGSANTIYF. The CDR3 DNA is TGTGCCAGCAGTGAATATCCTCCCAGTAGTGGGAGTGCAAACACCATATATTTT.

The chain links TRBV10-3 to TRBJ1-1, with a tentative D call TRBD1 (6 bases). CDR3 length: 14 amino acids. The ends were cut back, 3 bases at V and 2 bases at J, with 10 bases in the middle. CDR1 and CDR2 from the germline V gene are ENHRY and SYGVKD. The CDR3 region has the DNA TGTGCCATCAGTGACCAGGGGCGAAACACTGAAGCTTTCTTT. This translates into CAISDQGRNTEAFF.

J is TRBJ2-7 and V is TRBV7-2; 10 bases are a match to TRBD2. Germline trimming cut 4 bases from V and 7 bases from J; bases unmatched to any gene: 16. There are 17 residues in the CDR3. Germline V gene data show CDR1 as SGHTA and CDR2 as FQGNSA. CDR3 sequence (DNA): TGTGCCAGCAGCTGGTTAGCGGGAGGCCCCCCTTCGCGGGAGCAGTACTTC. It translates to CASSWLAGGPPSREQYF.

The chain joins TRBV6-1 to TRBJ2-1, with a possible D match to TRBD1 (7 bases). Trimming shortened V by 0 bases and J by 3 bases, and 12 bases separated the two germline ends. The CDR3 extends over 16 amino acids. Germline V gives CDR1 MNHNS, CDR2 SASEGT. The CDR3 here is CASSEASGGLYNEQFF. Written as DNA, the CDR3 is TGTGCCAGCAGTGAAGCATCAGGGGGACTCTACAATGAGCAGTTCTTC.

The chain has TRBV7-8 and TRBJ1-2; 9 positions match TRBD1. This CDR3 is built from 13 residues. The V gene's germline CDR1 is SGHVS and CDR2 FQNEAQ. With 5 bases clipped from V and 8 bases from J, the junction kept 6 bases outside the gene matches. The CDR3 DNA reads as TGTGCCAGCAGCCAGGACAGGGGCGGGGGCTACACCTTC. It yields the protein CASSQDRGGGYTF.

V gene TRBV12-5 combines with J gene TRBJ1-5; a weak D match, TRBD1 (6 bases). V was shortened by 7 bases and J by 0 bases, with 16 bases between the two germline ends. CDR1 and CDR2 (germline): LGHNT, FRNRAP. This CDR3 has 16 residues. DNA for the CDR3: TGTGCTAGTGCTCCAACAGGGTTCTATAGCAATCAGCCCCAGCATTTT. It translates to CASAPTGFYSNQPQHF.

The chain employs TRBV10-3 and TRBJ1-3; D is unclear. Germline V gene sequence: CDR1 ENHRY, CDR2 SYGVKD. Trimming removed 1 base from V and 0 bases from J, with 7 bases in between. CDR3 length: 15 residues. In nucleotides, the CDR3 is TGTGCCATCAGTGAGTATGGCAGCTCTGGAAACACCATATATTTT. Its protein is CAISEYGSSGNTIYF.

This clone was detected once. The rearrangement uses TRBV5-1 and TRBJ1-4; weak D call: TRBD1 (6 bases). The V gene's germline CDR1 is SGHRS and CDR2 YFSETQ. V was trimmed by 4 bases and J by 8 bases, leaving 18 bases between them. This CDR3 is built from 15 residues. CDR3 nucleotide sequence: TGCGCCAGCAGCCCGGGGGGCCGGGCTGGGGAAAAACTGTTTTTT. This codes for CASSPGGRAGEKLFF. Drawing the rest from reference TRBV5-1 and TRBJ1-4, the complete variable domain is KAGVTQTPRYLIKTRGQQVTLSCSPISGHRSVSWYQQTPGQGLQFLFEYFSETQRNKGNFPGRFSGRQFSNSRSEMNVSTLELGDSALYLCASSPGGRAGEKLFFGSGTQLSVL.

V usage is TRBV27 and J usage is TRBJ1-2; TRBD1 is a possible D gene (5 bases). The CDR3 runs 14 residues. V was clipped by 4 bases and J by 7 bases, with 16 bases between them. Germline V CDR1 and CDR2: MNHEY, SMNVEV (reference sequence). The CDR3 sequence is CASSSLPRRVGYTF. The CDR3 coding sequence is TGTGCCAGCAGTTCCCTACCGCGCAGGGTTGGCTACACCTTC.

This clone was observed a handful of times. This sequence joins TRBV18 and TRBJ2-2; D possibly corresponds to TRBD1 (6 bases). Trimming took off 5 bases at V and 4 bases at J, with 11 bases between the two ends. The germline CDR1 and CDR2 sequences are KGHSH and LQKENI. The CDR3 spans 14 residues. CDR3 sequence (DNA): TGTGCCAGCTCAAGACAGGACGTCACCGGGGAGCTGTTTTTT. Translated, it gives CASSRQDVTGELFF.

The J gene is TRBJ1-2, the V gene TRBV9, with D possibly TRBD1 on 6 matching bases. CDR1 is SGDLS, CDR2 YYNGEE, per germline. Between the trimmed V and J ends, which lost 3 bases and 3 bases, there was a span of 9 bases. The CDR3 sequence is 13 residues long. CDR3 sequence reads: CASSAGTHYGYTF. The CDR3 nucleotides read TGTGCCAGCAGCGCCGGGACACACTATGGCTACACCTTC. The complete variable domain, with remaining parts taken from reference TRBV9 and TRBJ1-2, reads DSGVTQTPKHLITATGQRVTLRCSPRSGDLSVYWYQQSLDQGLQFLIQYYNGEERAKGNILERFSAQQFPDLHSELNLSSLELGDSALYFCASSAGTHYGYTFGSGTRLTVV.

This chain uses TRBV6-5 with TRBJ1-1; D not certain. The CDR3 loop spans 12 amino acids. Germline assignment: CDR1 MNHEY and CDR2 SVGAGI. V was cut by 6 bases and J by 4 bases, with 9 bases left in between. For the CDR3, the DNA is TGTGCCAGCAGGTTTACGGTCACTGAAGCTTTCTTT. This translates into CASRFTVTEAFF.

The chain carries TRBV5-1 and TRBJ2-2; D might be TRBD1 (5 bases). Trimming shortened V by 4 bases and J by 4 bases, and 20 bases separated the two germline ends. The CDR3 is 17 residues long. The germline V gene has CDR1 SGHRS and CDR2 YFSETQ. CDR3 nucleotide sequence: TGCGCCAGCAGCCCTTCGAATTTCAGGGCTGGCACCGGGGAGCTGTTTTTT. It encodes CASSPSNFRAGTGELFF. The full variable domain, rest sourced from reference TRBV5-1 and TRBJ2-2, is KAGVTQTPRYLIKTRGQQVTLSCSPISGHRSVSWYQQTPGQGLQFLFEYFSETQRNKGNFPGRFSGRQFSNSRSEMNVSTLELGDSALYLCASSPSNFRAGTGELFFGEGSRLTVL.

This clone was detected only a few times. The CDR3 protein is CASRATGEAYEQYF. CDR3 sequence (DNA): TGTGCCAGCAGGGCCACAGGGGAGGCCTACGAGCAGTACTTC. V usage is TRBV2 and J usage is TRBJ2-7; D perhaps matches TRBD1 (7 bases). The CDR3 is made up of 14 amino acids. Trimming cost V 6 bases and J 2 bases, with 14 bases left between them. Germline CDR1 and CDR2: SNHLY and FYNNEI.